This T cell receptor beta chain stems from a study of T-cell memory formation after mild COVID-19. 5'RACE primed from the constant segment yielded TCR alpha and TCR beta cDNA libraries bearing sample barcodes and UMIs. TCRdb recomputed calls from the 5' RACE reads with MiXCR, one row per CDR3 protein. The sample consists of fewer than 650,000 distinct CDR3 sequences, about 20% of them appearing once. This CDR3 is 11 amino acids long. Germline V gene data show CDR1 as MNHEY and CDR2 as SVGAGI. As concerns this clonotype: One end of the junction varies from germline; a read error may be responsible.

The chain is built from TRBV6-5 and TRBJ1-1; D is unresolved. Source material: PBMCs or a T cell subset sorted from them (not recorded which). The receptor was derived from an adult woman who had mild COVID-19 (a few samples of this study predate the infection). Cell type and time point are not known. As DNA, the CDR3 is TGTGCCAGCAGTTCTTTAGGTGTCTCAAGCTTT. It yields the protein CASSSLGVSSF.